The 19 T cell receptor beta chains below were found in one sample sequenced in a study of T cells of healthy individuals. TCRdb re-called the 5' RACE reads with MiXCR, one entry per CDR3 protein. The sample lists about 41,000 distinct CDR3 sequences, about 4.5% occurring once. These receptors all stem from a human donor in good health.

This clonotype was seen a single time. The chain couples TRBV20-1 to TRBJ2-7, with D uncertain. Germline CDR1 is DFQATT and CDR2 is SNEGSKA (reference sequence). V was cut by 7 bases and J by 2 bases, with 12 bases left in between. This CDR3 contains 12 residues. CDR3 nucleotide sequence: TGCAGTGTAGGCTGGGGTCCCTACGAGCAGTACTTC. It specifies CSVGWGPYEQYF.

This clonotype was counted ten times or more. Written as DNA, the CDR3 is TGTGCCAGCGCCGGTCGAAACTTAGGCAATCAGCCCCAGCATTTT. Protein product: CASAGRNLGNQPQHF. This sequence joins TRBV6-1 and TRBJ1-5, with no clear D. Trimming left V 8 bases short and J 2 bases short, with 16 bases between. This CDR3 region has 15 residues. Germline V lookup: CDR1 MNHNS, CDR2 SASEGT.

This clonotype is termed medium-sized. The chain recombines TRBV7-2 with TRBJ2-3; D may correspond to TRBD1 or TRBD2 (5 bases each). The ends were cut back, 2 bases at V and 2 bases at J, with 17 bases in the middle. The CDR3 extends over 17 amino acids. Germline lookup yields CDR1 SGHTA and CDR2 FQGNSA. The DNA of the CDR3 is TGTGCCAGCAGCTTAAGGATATACGGGGCCGCCACAGATACGCAGTATTTT. This encodes CASSLRIYGAATDTQYF.

This chain connects TRBV18 to TRBJ2-1; 12 bases line up with TRBD2. The J segment lost 4 bases and the V segment lost 1 base, leaving 5 bases of the junction unmatched. There are 17 residues in the CDR3. Germline V gives CDR1 KGHSH, CDR2 LQKENI. CDR3 sequence: CASSPLTSGSFYNEQFF. In DNA, the CDR3 is TGTGCCAGCTCACCACTGACTAGCGGGAGCTTTTACAATGAGCAGTTCTTC.

V usage is TRBV4-3 and J usage is TRBJ2-3; weak D call: TRBD2 (5 bases). V lost 0 bases and J lost 6, with 13 bases in between. The germline gives CDR1 LGHNA, CDR2 YSLEER. The CDR3 totals 15 residues. The chain's CDR3 is CASSQEGRRSDTQYF. DNA for the CDR3: TGCGCCAGCAGCCAAGAGGGTAGGAGGAGTGATACGCAGTATTTT.

This clonotype was recorded many times. The V call is TRBV11-2, the J call TRBJ1-3; TRBD1 agrees at 7 bases. The CDR3 is 15 residues long. Germline CDR1 is SGHAT and CDR2 is FQNNGV. The V segment lost 10 bases and the J segment 0 bases; nucleotides outside the gene matches: 9. The chain's CDR3 is CATAQQGFSGNTIYF. The CDR3 DNA reads as TGTGCCACCGCTCAACAGGGGTTCTCTGGAAACACCATATATTTT.

This clonotype has ten or more counts. The CDR3 region has the DNA TGTGCCAGCAGCTTGGCCGGCAATAGGGGAGGCAAAGCTTTCTTT. Its protein is CASSLAGNRGGKAFF. V gene TRBV5-4 combines with J gene TRBJ1-1; TRBD1 is a possible D gene (5 bases). Germline CDR1 is SGHNT and CDR2 is YYREEE (reference sequence). Trimming cost V 0 bases and J 9 bases, with 18 bases left between them. CDR3 length: 15 amino acids.

As to this clonotype: This may stem from a read error, because a much larger clone lies one nucleotide away. The genes are TRBV20-1 and TRBJ1-6; 8 nucleotides match TRBD1. Trimming cost V 0 bases and J 6 bases; bases outside gene matches: 13. The germline V gene has CDR1 DFQATT and CDR2 SNEGSKA (reference sequence). This CDR3 spans 18 amino acids. The CDR3 is CSARDMTNGQGPNSPLHF. Here the CDR3 DNA reads TGCAGTGCTAGAGATATGACTAACGGACAGGGTCCTAATTCACCCCTCCACTTT.

This clonotype was recorded many times. V and J are TRBV12-3 or TRBV12-4 and TRBJ1-1, with 7 bases lining up with TRBD1. CDR3 length: 13 amino acids. V lost 7 bases to trimming and J lost 1 base; unmatched junction nucleotides: 3. The CDR3 is CASIRQGNTEAFF. The CDR3 region has the DNA TGTGCCAGCATTAGACAGGGGAACACTGAAGCTTTCTTT.

This clonotype was counted ten times or more. This chain links TRBV11-2 with TRBJ2-1; no firm D call. Germline V gives CDR1 SGHAT, CDR2 FQNNGV. The CDR3 runs 14 residues. Trimming removed 0 bases from V and 10 bases from J, with 13 bases in between. CDR3 sequence: CASSLDLRVDEQFF. The CDR3 nucleotides read TGTGCCAGCAGCTTAGATCTTAGGGTAGACGAGCAGTTCTTC.

This clonotype has a count of ten or more. This chain links TRBV6-5 with TRBJ1-1, with 9 positions matching TRBD1. Trimming cost V 7 bases and J 3 bases; bases outside gene matches: 9. CDR1 MNHEY and CDR2 SVGAGI come from the germline V gene. This CDR3 contains 15 residues. CDR3 bases: TGTGCCAGCACAGGGGGGGACAGGGTGGACACTGAAGCTTTCTTT. This encodes CASTGGDRVDTEAFF.

This clonotype was observed many times. The genes are TRBV3-1 and TRBJ2-5; D unresolved. Trimming removed 3 bases at V and 4 bases at J, with 12 bases between. The CDR3 length is 14 residues. The germline gives CDR1 LGHDT, CDR2 YNNKEL (reference sequence). The CDR3 sequence: CASSQRAAAETQYF. The CDR3 DNA sequence: TGTGCCAGCAGCCAGCGAGCCGCGGCAGAGACCCAGTACTTC.

This clonotype has ten or more counts. The chain combines TRBV5-1 with TRBJ2-7; D may be TRBD2 (5 bases). CDR3 length equals 14 residues. CDR1 and CDR2 from the germline V gene are SGHRS and YFSETQ. Trimming left V 0 bases short and J 3 bases short, with 10 bases between. CDR3 coding DNA: TGCGCCAGCAGCTTGGTGACTAACCTCTACGAGCAGTACTTC. Protein product: CASSLVTNLYEQYF.

This clonotype has a count of ten or more. The V call is TRBV7-9, the J call TRBJ2-7; either TRBD1 or TRBD2 may fit D (6 bases each). With 7 bases removed from V and 5 bases from J, the gap between germline ends came to 21 bases. Germline CDR1 and CDR2: SEHNR and FQNEAQ (reference sequence). This CDR3 comprises 15 residues. The CDR3 nucleotides read TGTGCCAGCAACCCTTATTCCGGGGGCATCAACGAGCAGTACTTC. Amino acid sequence: CASNPYSGGINEQYF.

The V call is TRBV7-2, the J call TRBJ1-1, with unresolved D. V was pared by 0 bases and J by 3 bases, with 8 bases between. This CDR3 contains 14 residues. Germline V CDR1 and CDR2: SGHTA, FQGNSA. Written as DNA, the CDR3 is TGTGCCAGCAGCTTAGCCTGGGGAGACACTGAAGCTTTCTTT. It translates to CASSLAWGDTEAFF. The full variable domain, its missing parts supplied by reference TRBV7-2 and TRBJ1-1, is GAGVSQSPSNKVTEKGKDVELRCDPISGHTALYWYRQSLGQGLEFLIYFQGNSAPDKSGLPSDRFSAERTGGSVSTLTIQRTQQEDSAVYLCASSLAWGDTEAFFGQGTRLTVV.

This clonotype was counted at least ten times. The gene calls are TRBV5-1 and TRBJ2-1; 16 bases fit TRBD2. Germline V lookup: CDR1 SGHRS, CDR2 YFSETQ. The ends lost 4 bases at V and 9 bases at J; junction bases unmatched: 7. CDR3 length: 16 residues. The CDR3 sequence: CASSGTSGRASGEQFF. The CDR3 nucleotides are TGCGCCAGCAGCGGGACTAGCGGGAGGGCTTCTGGTGAGCAGTTCTTC.

This clonotype has a count of ten or more. At one end the junction does not follow the germline gene, possibly because of a read error. CDR3 protein: CASLDRNNRPQHF. CDR3 bases: TGTGCCAGCCTTGACAGAAACAATCGGCCCCAGCATTTT. The V and J genes are TRBV6-2 or TRBV6-3 and TRBJ1-5; D possibly corresponds to TRBD1 (5 bases). The CDR3 is made up of 13 amino acids. Per the germline V gene, CDR1 is MNHEY and CDR2 is SVGEGT.

This clonotype was seen at least ten times. The V and J genes are TRBV5-1 and TRBJ1-1; 8 nucleotides agree with TRBD1. Trimming cost V 0 bases and J 4 bases; bases outside gene matches: 2. Germline V CDR1 and CDR2: SGHRS, YFSETQ. CDR3 length: 14 amino acids. CDR3 sequence (DNA): TGCGCCAGCAGCTTGGCGGGACAGGCCACTGAAGCTTTCTTT. It yields the protein CASSLAGQATEAFF.

This clonotype was recorded a few times. The CDR3 loop reads CASTLLPGTQETQYF. The CDR3 DNA reads as TGTGCCAGCACTTTACTCCCGGGGACCCAAGAGACCCAGTACTTC. The gene calls are TRBV6-5 and TRBJ2-5; TRBD1 or TRBD2 may be the D gene (5 bases each). This CDR3 has 15 residues. Germline V gives CDR1 MNHEY, CDR2 SVGAGI. V lost 7 bases to trimming and J lost 1 base, with 16 bases between them.